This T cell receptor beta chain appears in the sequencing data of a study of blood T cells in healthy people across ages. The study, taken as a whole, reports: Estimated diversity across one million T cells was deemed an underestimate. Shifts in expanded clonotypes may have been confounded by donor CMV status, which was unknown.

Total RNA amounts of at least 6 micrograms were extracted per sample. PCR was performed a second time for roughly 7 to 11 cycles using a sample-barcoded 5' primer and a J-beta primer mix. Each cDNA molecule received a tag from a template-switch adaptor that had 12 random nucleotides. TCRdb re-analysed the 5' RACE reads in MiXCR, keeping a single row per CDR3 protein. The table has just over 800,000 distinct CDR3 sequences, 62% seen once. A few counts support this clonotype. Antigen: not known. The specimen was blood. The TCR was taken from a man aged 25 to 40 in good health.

The CDR3 bases are TGTGCCAGCAGTGACGGACAAGAGACCCAGTACTTC. Translated, it gives CASSDGQETQYF. V usage is TRBV25-1 and J usage is TRBJ2-5; D ambiguous. The CDR3 runs to 12 residues. Germline V lookup: CDR1 MGHDK, CDR2 SYGVNS. Trimming cost V 3 bases and J 2 bases, with 4 bases left between them. Complete variable domain (other parts from reference TRBV25-1 and TRBJ2-5): EADIYQTPRYLVIGTGKKITLECSQTMGHDKMYWYQQDPGMELHLIHYSYGVNSTEKGDLSSESTVSRIRTEHFPLTLESARPSHTSQYLCASSDGQETQYFGPGTRLLVL.